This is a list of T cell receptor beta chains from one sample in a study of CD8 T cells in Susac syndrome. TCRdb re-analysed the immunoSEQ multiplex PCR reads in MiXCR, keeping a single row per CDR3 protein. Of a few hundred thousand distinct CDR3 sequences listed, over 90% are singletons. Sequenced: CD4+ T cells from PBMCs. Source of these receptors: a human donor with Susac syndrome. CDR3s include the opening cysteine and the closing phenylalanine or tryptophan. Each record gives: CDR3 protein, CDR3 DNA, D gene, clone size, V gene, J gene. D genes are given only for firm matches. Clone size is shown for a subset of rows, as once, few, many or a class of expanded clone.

CDR3 protein: CSEGQNRAEAFF
CDR3 DNA: TGCAGCGAGGGACAGAATAGGGCTGAAGCTTTCTTT
D gene: TRBD1
clone size: once
V gene: TRBV29-1
J gene: TRBJ1-1

CDR3 protein: CASSQGPLAGGNYNEQFF
CDR3 DNA: TGTGCCAGCAGCCAGGGGCCACTAGCGGGGGGCAACTACAATGAGCAGTTCTTC
D gene: TRBD2
clone size: NA
V gene: TRBV4-2
J gene: TRBJ2-1

CDR3 protein: CAWTTPGRGYYEQYF
CDR3 DNA: TGTGCCTGGACTACACCTGGGCGGGGGTACTACGAGCAGTACTTC
D gene: TRBD2
clone size: NA
V gene: TRBV30
J gene: TRBJ2-7

CDR3 protein: CASSHMGGAERVSPLHF
CDR3 DNA: TGCGCCAGCAGCCACATGGGGGGGGCGGAGCGGGTTTCACCCCTCCACTTT
D gene: NA
clone size: few
V gene: TRBV4-1
J gene: TRBJ1-6

CDR3 protein: CASSYGEGTAEAFF
CDR3 DNA: TGTGCCAGCAGTTACGGGGAAGGGACGGCAGAAGCTTTCTTT
D gene: NA
clone size: NA
V gene: TRBV6-5
J gene: TRBJ1-1

CDR3 protein: CASIVLKGARNTEAFF
CDR3 DNA: TGTGCCAGCATAGTTCTTAAGGGGGCGCGTAACACTGAAGCTTTCTTT
D gene: TRBD1
clone size: NA
V gene: TRBV6-1
J gene: TRBJ1-1

CDR3 protein: CSVSRDRGRLNYGYTF
CDR3 DNA: TGCAGCGTCAGCCGGGACAGGGGGCGGCTTAACTATGGCTACACCTTC
D gene: TRBD1
clone size: NA
V gene: TRBV29-1
J gene: TRBJ1-2

CDR3 protein: CASGQGGEKLFF
CDR3 DNA: TGTGCCAGCGGACAGGGGGGAGAAAAACTGTTTTTT
D gene: TRBD1
clone size: NA
V gene: TRBV19
J gene: TRBJ1-4

CDR3 protein: CSAGGQGASETQYF
CDR3 DNA: TGCAGTGCGGGCGGACAGGGGGCCTCAGAGACCCAGTACTTC
D gene: TRBD1
clone size: NA
V gene: TRBV20-1
J gene: TRBJ2-5

CDR3 protein: CAWMAGMNTEAFF
CDR3 DNA: TGTGCCTGGATGGCAGGGATGAACACTGAAGCTTTCTTT
D gene: NA
clone size: NA
V gene: TRBV30
J gene: TRBJ1-1

CDR3 protein: CSAILQGAKNIQYF
CDR3 DNA: TGCAGTGCTATATTACAGGGGGCCAAAAACATTCAGTACTTC
D gene: TRBD1
clone size: NA
V gene: TRBV20-1
J gene: TRBJ2-4

CDR3 protein: CASSLGPQANNEQFF
CDR3 DNA: TGTGCCAGCAGCCTAGGTCCCCAGGCCAACAATGAGCAGTTCTTC
D gene: NA
clone size: NA
V gene: TRBV7-2
J gene: TRBJ2-1

CDR3 protein: CASSLTLTAATNEKLFF
CDR3 DNA: TGTGCCAGCAGCTTAACGTTAACGGCCGCAACTAATGAAAAACTGTTTTTT
D gene: NA
clone size: NA
V gene: TRBV7-2
J gene: TRBJ1-4

CDR3 protein: CASSSGQARSPLHF
CDR3 DNA: TGTGCCAGCAGTTCCGGACAGGCTCGGTCACCCCTCCACTTT
D gene: TRBD1
clone size: NA
V gene: TRBV6-5
J gene: TRBJ1-6

CDR3 protein: CASSQGWDLIQYF
CDR3 DNA: TGTGCCAGCAGCCAAGGGTGGGACCTCATTCAGTACTTC
D gene: NA
clone size: NA
V gene: TRBV14
J gene: TRBJ2-4

CDR3 protein: CASSQGPGGQSGELFF
CDR3 DNA: TGTGCCAGCAGCCAAGGTCCGGGGGGGCAGAGCGGGGAGCTGTTTTTT
D gene: TRBD2
clone size: NA
V gene: TRBV3-1
J gene: TRBJ2-2

CDR3 protein: CASSLIPSRETQYF
CDR3 DNA: TGTGCCAGCAGCTTAATCCCTTCCCGAGAGACCCAGTACTTC
D gene: NA
clone size: NA
V gene: TRBV11-2
J gene: TRBJ2-5

CDR3 protein: CASSQGDDNQPQHF
CDR3 DNA: TGCGCCAGCAGTCAGGGGGACGACAATCAGCCCCAGCATTTT
D gene: TRBD1
clone size: NA
V gene: TRBV5-1
J gene: TRBJ1-5

CDR3 protein: CAGGGLGRGKGEQYF
CDR3 DNA: TGTGCCGGCGGGGGGTTGGGTAGGGGTAAAGGCGAGCAGTACTTC
D gene: TRBD2
clone size: NA
V gene: TRBV27
J gene: TRBJ2-7

CDR3 protein: CASSTTDRGLGYTF
CDR3 DNA: TGTGCCAGCAGCACAACGGACAGGGGGCTTGGCTACACCTTC
D gene: TRBD1
clone size: NA
V gene: TRBV11-1
J gene: TRBJ1-2

CDR3 protein: CASSQGQGGNTIYF
CDR3 DNA: TGTGCCAGCAGCCAAGGGCAGGGGGGAAACACCATATATTTT
D gene: NA
clone size: NA
V gene: TRBV3-1
J gene: TRBJ1-3

CDR3 protein: CASSLLAATNEKLFF
CDR3 DNA: TGTGCCAGCTCACTATTAGCAGCAACTAATGAAAAACTGTTTTTT
D gene: NA
clone size: NA
V gene: TRBV18
J gene: TRBJ1-4

CDR3 protein: CASSQATRGGADTQYF
CDR3 DNA: TGCGCCAGCAGCCAAGCCACCCGAGGGGGGGCAGATACGCAGTATTTT
D gene: NA
clone size: NA
V gene: TRBV4-3
J gene: TRBJ2-3

CDR3 protein: CASSPPVGDYTGELFF
CDR3 DNA: TGTGCCAGCTCACCACCGGTCGGGGACTACACCGGGGAGCTGTTTTTT
D gene: NA
clone size: NA
V gene: TRBV18
J gene: TRBJ2-2

CDR3 protein: CASRKDSFQPQHF
CDR3 DNA: TGTGCCAGCAGAAAGGACAGTTTTCAGCCCCAGCATTTT
D gene: NA
clone size: NA
V gene: TRBV27
J gene: TRBJ1-5

CDR3 protein: CASSFGQILMNTEAFF
CDR3 DNA: TGTGCCAGCAGCTTCGGACAGATTCTTATGAACACTGAAGCTTTCTTT
D gene: NA
clone size: NA
V gene: TRBV7-6
J gene: TRBJ1-1

CDR3 protein: CASRQTGGGYTF
CDR3 DNA: TGTGCCAGCAGGCAGACAGGGGGAGGCTACACCTTC
D gene: TRBD1
clone size: NA
V gene: TRBV3-1
J gene: TRBJ1-2

CDR3 protein: CASSRLGQGAYEQYF
CDR3 DNA: TGTGCCAGCAGTAGGCTGGGACAGGGTGCTTACGAGCAGTACTTC
D gene: TRBD1
clone size: once
V gene: TRBV14
J gene: TRBJ2-7

CDR3 protein: CASSSRRTGEGEAGYEQYF
CDR3 DNA: TGTGCCAGCAGCTCGAGACGGACAGGGGAAGGGGAGGCCGGCTACGAGCAGTACTTC
D gene: TRBD1
clone size: once
V gene: TRBV13
J gene: TRBJ2-7

CDR3 protein: CASTAMRGAQSSYEQYF
CDR3 DNA: TGTGCCAGCACCGCAATGAGGGGCGCCCAAAGCTCCTACGAGCAGTACTTC
D gene: NA
clone size: NA
V gene: TRBV6-1
J gene: TRBJ2-7

CDR3 protein: CATSDGLNGAGKNIQYF
CDR3 DNA: TGTGCCACCAGTGATGGATTAAACGGGGCAGGGAAAAACATTCAGTACTTC
D gene: NA
clone size: NA
V gene: TRBV24-1
J gene: TRBJ2-4

CDR3 protein: CASSLDSVEAFF
CDR3 DNA: TGCGCCAGCAGCTTGGATAGCGTGGAAGCTTTCTTT
D gene: NA
clone size: NA
V gene: TRBV5-1
J gene: TRBJ1-1

CDR3 protein: CASSSDRTVQETQYF
CDR3 DNA: TGTGCCAGCAGCTCCGATAGGACAGTCCAAGAGACCCAGTACTTC
D gene: NA
clone size: NA
V gene: TRBV5-8
J gene: TRBJ2-5

CDR3 protein: CASIPGGGVGTEAFF
CDR3 DNA: TGTGCCAGTATCCCCGGAGGGGGCGTGGGCACTGAAGCTTTCTTT
D gene: TRBD1
clone size: NA
V gene: TRBV19
J gene: TRBJ1-1

CDR3 protein: CASSRTTTGTATNEKLFF
CDR3 DNA: TGTGCCAGCTCGAGAACAACGACAGGGACAGCAACTAATGAAAAACTGTTTTTT
D gene: TRBD1
clone size: NA
V gene: TRBV18
J gene: TRBJ1-4

CDR3 protein: CSVASAIGNEQFF
CDR3 DNA: TGCAGCGTTGCTAGCGCCATTGGGAATGAGCAGTTCTTC
D gene: NA
clone size: NA
V gene: TRBV29-1
J gene: TRBJ2-1

CDR3 protein: CASSLGQGASPLHF
CDR3 DNA: TGTGCCAGCAGTTTGGGGCAGGGCGCTTCACCCCTCCACTTT
D gene: NA
clone size: few
V gene: TRBV12-3/TRBV12-4
J gene: TRBJ1-6

CDR3 protein: CSVADVGGGSNF
CDR3 DNA: NA
D gene: NA
clone size: once
V gene: TRBV29-1
J gene: TRBJ2-7

CDR3 protein: CASSVRAANTGELFF
CDR3 DNA: TGTGCCAGCAGCGTAAGGGCTGCGAACACCGGGGAGCTGTTTTTT
D gene: NA
clone size: NA
V gene: TRBV9
J gene: TRBJ2-2

CDR3 protein: CASSHPRASPQFF
CDR3 DNA: TGCGCCAGCAGCCACCCCCGGGCCAGCCCCCAGTTCTTC
D gene: NA
clone size: once
V gene: TRBV4-1
J gene: TRBJ2-1